The present T cell receptor beta chain was sequenced within a study of blood T cells in healthy people across ages. Notes on the study in general: TCR beta diversity correlated strongly with naive T cell percentage.

V gave up 5 bases and J gave up 3 bases, with 11 bases separating them. CDR1 is SGHRS, CDR2 YFSETQ, per germline. The CDR3 sequence is 13 residues long. Next came a second PCR, run for about 7 to 12 cycles, which used a sample-barcoded 5' primer along with a J-beta primer mix. TCRdb re-called the 5' RACE reads through MiXCR, storing one row per CDR3 protein. This sample has roughly 800,000 distinct CDR3 sequences, with 58% found just once. Turning to this clonotype: Its antigen is still unknown.

The material sequenced was blood. This sequence was found in a man in his thirties or forties in good health. The chain couples TRBV5-1 to TRBJ2-5; D is ambiguous. CDR3 loop: CASRPDPKETQYF. The CDR3 bases are TGCGCCAGCAGGCCGGACCCAAAAGAGACCCAGTACTTC.